This T cell receptor beta chain originates from a study of cytomegalovirus exposure and HLA in healthy donors. Study conclusions and caveats: Highest at DRB1 and lowest at HLA-C, TCR association rates differed among HLA loci in a later analysis. Reported findings show TCR beta sequences accurately forecast HLA-A and HLA-B alleles in most subjects. Previous analysis showed most TCR beta V segments were productive about 90% or about 30% of the time.

V shed 7 bases and J shed 4 bases, with 14 bases lying between them. CDR1 SEHNR and CDR2 FQNEAQ come from the germline V gene (reference sequence). This CDR3 has 14 amino acids. Points on this clone: Its cognate antigen is unknown.

With 60 Vbeta and 13 Jbeta primers, the PCR was carried out. Assay: immunoSEQ multiplex PCR; the TCRdb copy retains only in-frame clones and omits some. Of 70,000 to 90,000 clones listed, about 77% are singletons. The sequenced sample was PBMCs. The clonotype comes from a man aged 60-69 years in good health and CMV-seronegative. The chain uses TRBV7-9 and TRBJ2-1; a possible D gene is TRBD2 (6 bases). Here the CDR3 reads CASTGGTNYNEQFF. In DNA, the CDR3 is TGTGCCAGCACTGGGGGGACCAATTACAATGAGCAGTTCTTC.